This entry concerns a single T cell receptor (beta chain). This clonotype was seen only a few times. What antigen it recognizes has not been identified. The input lacks base qualities; no much larger clone sits a single base away. Sequencer: Illumina HiSeq 1500. The public reads were reprocessed in TCRdb via fastp at Q25 and MiXCR, keeping in-frame beta chains. Here each entry gathers all rows of one CDR3 protein and keeps the most common genes and DNA. This sample comprises 370,000 or so distinct CDR3 sequences, roughly 36% of them detected only once. Jointly, the top ten make up 13% of the sample. The treatment or condition label, read with the paper, signifies: in vitro stimulation with specific CMV peptide epitopes to enrich CMV-specific T cells. These data originate in a study of T cell repertoires in cytomegalovirus infection (dated by TCRdb to the late 2010s). Turning to the overall study: The peptide stimulations were aimed at well-studied HLA-B-restricted epitopes as well as recently identified HLA-C-restricted CMV epitopes, whose presentation resists viral immunomodulation. Donor HLA type was relevant to the analysis, as public TCR beta signatures indicated carriage of CMV infection together with the matching HLA type. Overall study outcomes, separate from this receptor: The ex vivo response was dominated by HLA-C-restricted CMV-specific TCR beta clonotypes, which also provided the single most frequent clonotype in two of eight donors. In both this cohort and an independent cohort of some 350 donors, the cumulative frequency of public TCR beta family members distinguished carriers of CMV infection plus the relevant HLA type.

At the junction V is shortened by 1 base and J by 2 bases, with 9 bases in between. There are 15 amino acids in the CDR3, from cysteine to phenylalanine inclusive. Only the CDR3 DNA is retained, 45 bases long and in frame from the first base. The germline V gene sets CDR1 to SGHTA and CDR2 to FQGNSA. The starting material was cultured PBMCs, obtained from culture after CMV antigen stimulation. The chain couples TRBV7-2 to TRBJ1-3; the D gene cannot be named for sure. This sequence was found in a human donor in good health (CMV status not recorded). Some clones in this sample may be carry-over from other donors' samples. The CDR3 reads CASSLGRGAGNTIYF. The DNA sequence is as follows: TGTGCCAGCAGCTTAGGCCGGGGAGCTGGAAACACCATATATTTT.